This T cell receptor (beta chain) was recorded in a study of early T cells in non-severe SARS-CoV-2 infection. This clonotype was detected many times. Its antigen is as yet unknown. Per germline, CDR1 MRHNA and CDR2 SNTAGT. Trimming removed 0 bases from V and 1 base from J, with 11 bases in between. CDR3 size: 16 residues. Researchers tagged individual cDNA molecules with unique molecular identifiers. One entry per CDR3 protein, called by TCRdb with MiXCR from the 5' RACE reads. The sample contains more than 15,000 distinct CDR3 sequences, over 5.5% of which appear only once. General observations from the study: Sequences matched to VDJdb favored anti-spike CD8 responses, while private and CD4 specificities were missed.

The sequencing here drew on whole blood, taken at baseline. This receptor was obtained from an adult who was a healthcare worker with PCR-confirmed SARS-CoV-2 infection or an uninfected control (not recorded which). V usage is TRBV6-4 and J usage is TRBJ2-3; possibly TRBD1 for D (6 bases). The chain's CDR3 is CASSDSRGGGTDTQYF. The CDR3, as DNA: TGTGCCAGCAGTGACTCCAGAGGGGGAGGCACAGATACGCAGTATTTT.